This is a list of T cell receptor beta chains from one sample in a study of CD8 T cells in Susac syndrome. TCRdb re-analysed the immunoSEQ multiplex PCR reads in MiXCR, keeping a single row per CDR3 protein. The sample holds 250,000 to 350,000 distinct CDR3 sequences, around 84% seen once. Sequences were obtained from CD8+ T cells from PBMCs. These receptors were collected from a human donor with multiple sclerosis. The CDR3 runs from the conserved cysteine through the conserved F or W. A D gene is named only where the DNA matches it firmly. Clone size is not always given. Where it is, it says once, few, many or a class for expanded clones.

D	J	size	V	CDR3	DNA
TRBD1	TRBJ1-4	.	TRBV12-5	CASGHDRGPEKLFF	TGTGCTAGTGGCCACGACAGGGGACCTGAAAAACTGTTTTTT
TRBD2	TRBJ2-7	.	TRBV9	CASSGLGSGAPEEQYF	TGTGCCAGCAGCGGACTTGGGAGCGGGGCTCCAGAAGAGCAGTACTTC
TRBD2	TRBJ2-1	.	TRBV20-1	CSARASGSSYNEQFF	TGCAGTGCTAGAGCTAGCGGGAGCTCCTACAATGAGCAGTTCTTC
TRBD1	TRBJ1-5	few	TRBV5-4	CASSLSGTGAQPQHF	TGTGCCAGCAGCCTGAGCGGGACAGGTGCTCAGCCCCAGCATTTT
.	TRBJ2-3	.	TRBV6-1	CASKRLGPIVSTDTQYF	TGTGCCAGCAAACGGCTGGGTCCTATAGTGAGCACAGATACGCAGTATTTT
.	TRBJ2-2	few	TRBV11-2	CASSGGGQSLGELFF	TGTGCCAGCAGTGGGGGCGGACAAAGTTTAGGGGAGCTGTTTTTT
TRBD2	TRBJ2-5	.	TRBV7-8	CASSLEAREGETQYF	TGTGCCAGCAGCTTAGAGGCGCGGGAGGGCGAGACCCAGTACTTC
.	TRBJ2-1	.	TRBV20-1	CSARDPEGLSYNEQFF	TGCAGTGCTAGAGATCCGGAGGGCCTCTCCTACAATGAGCAGTTCTTC
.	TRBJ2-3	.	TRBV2	CASSGKRDTQYF	TGTGCCAGCAGTGGGAAGAGGGATACGCAGTATTTT
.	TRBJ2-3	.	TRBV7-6	CASSLEPPRADTQYF	TGTGCCAGCAGCTTAGAGCCCCCAAGGGCAGATACGCAGTATTTT
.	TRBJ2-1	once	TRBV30	CAWTGSNEQFF	TGTGCCTGGACAGGTAGCAATGAGCAGTTCTTC
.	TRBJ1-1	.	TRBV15	CATSTGTDNTEAFF	TGTGCCACCAGCACCGGGACGGACAACACTGAAGCTTTCTTT
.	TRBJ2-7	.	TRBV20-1	CSATRAPLLDYEQYF	TGCAGTGCTACTCGGGCTCCTCTGCTGGACTACGAGCAGTACTTC
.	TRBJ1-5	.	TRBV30	CAWSVPRVRVQPQHF	TGTGCCTGGAGTGTACCGAGAGTCCGGGTCCAGCCCCAGCATTTT
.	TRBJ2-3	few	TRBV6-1	CASAGTASTDTQYF	TGTGCCAGCGCGGGAACAGCAAGCACAGATACGCAGTATTTT
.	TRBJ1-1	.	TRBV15	CATSRDFRGGNTEAFF	TGTGCCACCAGCAGAGATTTTAGGGGCGGGAACACTGAAGCTTTCTTT
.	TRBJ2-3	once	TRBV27	CASSPSVAETFTDTQYF	TGTGCCAGCAGTCCCTCGGTAGCGGAAACCTTCACAGATACGCAGTATTTT
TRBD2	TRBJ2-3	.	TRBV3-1	CASSQVGAGGSTDTQYF	TGTGCCAGCAGCCAAGTCGGGGCGGGAGGGAGCACAGATACGCAGTATTTT
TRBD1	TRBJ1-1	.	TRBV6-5	CASQTGAEAFF	TGTGCCAGCCAGACAGGGGCTGAAGCTTTCTTT
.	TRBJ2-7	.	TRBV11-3	CASSSHGGRNPYEQYF	TGTGCCAGCAGCTCCCATGGGGGGCGGAACCCCTACGAGCAGTACTTC
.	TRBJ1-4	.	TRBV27	CASRSIDNEKLFF	TGTGCCAGCAGGTCGATTGATAATGAAAAACTGTTTTTT
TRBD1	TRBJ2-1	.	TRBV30	CAWRLQGFNEQFF	TGTGCCTGGAGACTACAGGGGTTTAATGAGCAGTTCTTC
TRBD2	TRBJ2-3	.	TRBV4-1	CASSQRSGGADTQYF	TGCGCCAGCAGCCAACGAAGCGGGGGCGCCGATACGCAGTATTTT
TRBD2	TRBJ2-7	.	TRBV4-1	CASSEDGLAGAKPYEQYF	TGCGCCAGCAGCGAGGACGGGCTAGCGGGAGCAAAGCCCTACGAGCAGTACTTC
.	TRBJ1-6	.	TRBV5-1	CASSLDGRLSYNSPLHF	TGCGCCAGCAGCTTGGATGGCAGACTCTCCTATAATTCACCCCTCCACTTT
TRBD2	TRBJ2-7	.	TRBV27	CASTVTSGAREQYF	TGTGCCAGCACAGTGACTAGCGGGGCACGCGAGCAGTACTTC
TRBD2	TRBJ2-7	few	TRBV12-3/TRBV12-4	CASSPSGTNNEQYF	TGTGCCAGCAGCCCTTCGGGGACTAACAACGAGCAGTACTTC
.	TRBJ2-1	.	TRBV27	CASCVKGVLGYNEQFF	TGTGCCAGCTGTGTAAAGGGGGTACTTGGGTACAATGAGCAGTTCTTC
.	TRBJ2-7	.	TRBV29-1	CSVEWHSLTPYEQYF	TGCAGCGTTGAGTGGCACAGTCTCACTCCCTACGAGCAGTACTTC
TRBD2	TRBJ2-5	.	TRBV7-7	CASSLGGGRQETQYF	TGTGCTAGCAGCTTAGGCGGGGGGCGCCAAGAGACCCAGTACTTC
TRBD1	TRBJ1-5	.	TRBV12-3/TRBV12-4	CASSFRTGINQPQHF	TGTGCCAGCAGTTTTAGGACAGGGATCAATCAGCCCCAGCATTTT
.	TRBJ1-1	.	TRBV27	CASSSDTEAFF	TGTGCCAGCAGTTCGGACACTGAAGCTTTCTTT
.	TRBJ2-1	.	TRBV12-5	CASGLGAGAGNEQFF	TGTGCTAGTGGTTTGGGGGCAGGGGCGGGGAATGAGCAGTTCTTC
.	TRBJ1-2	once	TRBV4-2	CASREDSSNYGYTF	TGTGCCAGCAGGGAGGACAGCTCTAACTATGGCTACACCTTC
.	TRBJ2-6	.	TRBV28	CATAGANVLTF	TGTGCTACAGCTGGGGCCAACGTCCTGACTTTC
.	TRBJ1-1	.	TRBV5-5	CASSPGGAGPTEAFF	TGTGCCAGCAGCCCCGGAGGGGCGGGGCCCACTGAAGCTTTCTTT
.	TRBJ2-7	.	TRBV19	CASSIHSSYEQYF	TGTGCCAGTAGTATCCACAGCTCCTACGAGCAGTACTTC
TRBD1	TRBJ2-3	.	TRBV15	CATSRRRDRGLGTQYF	TGTGCCACCAGCAGGCGCCGGGACAGGGGACTGGGTACGCAGTATTTT
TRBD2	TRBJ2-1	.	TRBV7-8	CASSLGGRAQRYTEQFF	TGTGCCAGCAGCTTAGGTGGGAGGGCCCAAAGATATACTGAGCAGTTCTTC
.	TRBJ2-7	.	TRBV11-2	CASSLDLGIAYEQYF	TGTGCCAGCAGCTTAGATCTAGGTATCGCCTACGAGCAGTACTTC
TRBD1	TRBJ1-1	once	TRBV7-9	CASSPHRGPNTEAFF	TGTGCCAGCAGCCCACACAGGGGTCCGAACACTGAAGCTTTCTTT
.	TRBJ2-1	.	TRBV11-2	CASLGGEQFF	TGTGCCAGCCTGGGGGGCGAGCAGTTCTTC
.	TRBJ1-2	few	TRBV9	CASSAVGGYTF	TGTGCCAGCAGCGCCGTGGGTGGCTACACCTTC
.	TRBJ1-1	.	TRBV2	CASRTVLEAFF	TGTGCCAGCCGGACAGTATTAGAAGCTTTCTTT
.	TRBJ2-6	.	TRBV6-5	CASIFWGEVESGANVLTF	TGTGCCAGCATTTTTTGGGGGGAGGTAGAGTCTGGGGCCAACGTCCTGACTTTC
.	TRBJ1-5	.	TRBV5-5	CASSLDVRQPQHF	TGTGCCAGCAGCTTGGACGTGCGTCAGCCCCAGCATTTT
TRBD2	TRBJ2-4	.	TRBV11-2	CASSSGLAGVVEDKNIQYF	TGTGCCAGCAGCTCGGGACTAGCGGGAGTTGTCGAGGACAAAAACATTCAGTACTTC
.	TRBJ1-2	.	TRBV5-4	CASRGGANYGYTF	TGTGCCAGCAGGGGGGGAGCTAACTATGGCTACACCTTC
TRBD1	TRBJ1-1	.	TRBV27	CASSLQQGIMNTEAFF	TGTGCCAGCAGTTTACAACAGGGGATCATGAACACTGAAGCTTTCTTT
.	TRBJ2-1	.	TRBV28	CASSLWESSYNEQFF	TGTGCCAGCAGTTTATGGGAGAGCTCCTACAATGAGCAGTTCTTC
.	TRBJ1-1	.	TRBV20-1	CSASRGVVDGNTEAFF	TGCAGTGCGTCGAGGGGAGTTGTTGATGGGAACACTGAAGCTTTCTTT
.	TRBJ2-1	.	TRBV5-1	CASSLRPLVSLNNEQFF	TGCGCCAGCAGCCTACGGCCACTCGTCAGCCTAAACAATGAGCAGTTCTTC
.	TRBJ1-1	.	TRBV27	CASSSREWGTEAFF	TGTGCCAGCAGTTCACGGGAGTGGGGCACTGAAGCTTTCTTT
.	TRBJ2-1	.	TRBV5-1	CASSLGGASHNEQFF	TGCGCCAGCAGCTTGGGAGGGGCCAGTCACAATGAGCAGTTCTTC
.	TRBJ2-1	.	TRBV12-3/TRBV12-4	CASRERWGLHYNEQFF	TGTGCCAGCAGGGAACGGTGGGGACTTCACTACAATGAGCAGTTCTTC
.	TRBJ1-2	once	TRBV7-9	CASSHALQGSYGYTF	TGTGCCAGCAGCCACGCCCTTCAGGGTTCCTATGGCTACACCTTC